These 18 T cell receptor beta chains were sequenced from one sample in a study of cytomegalovirus exposure and HLA in healthy donors. Profiling relied on immunoSEQ multiplex PCR, and the TCRdb table lists in-frame clones only, not all of them. This table holds roughly 100,000 clones, 86% found once. The specimen was PBMCs. The receptors come from a woman between 18 and 29 years old in good health and CMV-seropositive.

This chain joins TRBV15 and TRBJ1-2; tentative D call: TRBD1 (6 bases). This CDR3 spans 16 amino acids. Germline V CDR1 and CDR2: LNHNV, YYDKDF (reference sequence). V dropped 5 bases and J dropped 3 bases, with 19 bases sitting between them. CDR3 region: CATSGKTGLPDYGYTF. CDR3 bases: TGTGCCACCAGCGGGAAGACAGGCCTCCCCGACTATGGCTACACCTTC.

The J gene is TRBJ2-1, the V gene TRBV11-2, with D perhaps TRBD2 (7 bases). The V and J ends lost 4 bases and 0 bases respectively, with 13 bases between them. The germline V gene encodes CDR1 SGHAT and CDR2 FQNNGV. This CDR3 contains 16 residues. Here the CDR3 reads CASSSGRGPSYNEQFF. The CDR3 DNA reads TGTGCCAGCAGCTCAGGGCGGGGGCCCTCCTACAATGAGCAGTTCTTC.

The V and J genes are TRBV9 and TRBJ2-1; 8 positions match TRBD1. This CDR3 has 14 residues. Germline V CDR1 and CDR2: SGDLS, YYNGEE. V lost 0 bases to trimming and J lost 7 bases; unmatched junction nucleotides: 3. CDR3 nucleotide sequence: TGTGCCAGCAGCGTAGCAGGGGGCGAGAATGAGCAGTTCTTC. As protein: CASSVAGGENEQFF.

The V and J genes are TRBV7-8 and TRBJ2-1, with a possible D match to TRBD2 (6 bases). Germline loops: CDR1 SGHVS, CDR2 FQNEAQ. The CDR3 extends over 16 amino acids. Trimming stripped 4 bases from V and 5 bases from J, with 18 bases between. CDR3 nucleotides: TGTGCCAGCAGCTGGCCCCCGGGACTGGATGACAATGAGCAGTTCTTC. It encodes CASSWPPGLDDNEQFF.

J is TRBJ1-2 and V is TRBV7-2; D is unclear. The CDR3 spans 16 residues. V was pared by 3 bases and J by 6 bases, with 20 bases between. The germline V gene has CDR1 SGHTA and CDR2 FQGNSA. The CDR3 coding sequence is TGTGCCAGCAGCTTGAAGATATTAGGGAGGTTCGATGGCTACACCTTC. Translation: CASSLKILGRFDGYTF. The variable domain in full, with the rest retrieved from reference TRBV7-2 and TRBJ1-2, is GAGVSQSPSNKVTEKGKDVELRCDPISGHTALYWYRQSLGQGLEFLIYFQGNSAPDKSGLPSDRFSAERTGGSVSTLTIQRTQQEDSAVYLCASSLKILGRFDGYTFGSGTRLTVV.

This clone was detected only a few times. The chain recombines TRBV5-6 with TRBJ2-2, with D perhaps matching TRBD2 (5 bases). Germline V CDR1 and CDR2: SGHDT, YYEEEE. V lost 2 bases and J lost 4, with 12 bases in between. CDR3 length equals 15 residues. The CDR3 coding sequence is TGTGCCAGCAGCTTCGGCGGGCTGGGCACCGGGGAGCTGTTTTTT. It translates to CASSFGGLGTGELFF. The full variable domain, with the rest looked up from reference TRBV5-6 and TRBJ2-2, is DAGVTQSPTHLIKTRGQQVTLRCSPKSGHDTVSWYQQALGQGPQFIFQYYEEEERQRGNFPDRFSGHQFPNYSSELNVNALLLGDSALYLCASSFGGLGTGELFFGEGSRLTVL.

This clone was seen once. V gene TRBV6-5 combines with J gene TRBJ2-7; D not certain. Trimming removed 0 bases at V and 1 base at J, with 10 bases between. This CDR3 comprises 15 residues. The germline gives CDR1 MNHEY, CDR2 SVGAGI. The chain's CDR3 is CASSYSRHRSYEQYF. CDR3 coding DNA: TGTGCCAGCAGTTACTCGCGGCACCGGTCCTACGAGCAGTACTTC.

The chain has TRBV2 and TRBJ2-3, with 9 positions matching TRBD1. This CDR3 comprises 13 residues. Losses at the gene ends were 10 bases for V and 3 bases for J; bases not matched to a gene: 5. Germline values: CDR1 SNHLY, CDR2 FYNNEI. CDR3: CAKRDRETDTQYF. DNA of the CDR3: TGTGCCAAACGGGACAGGGAAACAGATACGCAGTATTTT.

The V gene is TRBV6-1, the J gene TRBJ2-1; a possible D gene is TRBD1 (5 bases). The CDR3 runs to 14 residues. Trimming shortened V by 11 bases and J by 6 bases, and 20 bases separated the two germline ends. Germline V gene lookup returns CDR1 MNHNS and CDR2 SASEGT. The CDR3 loop reads CALKDRPGSNEQFF. For the CDR3, the DNA is TGTGCCCTTAAAGATCGGCCAGGGTCCAATGAGCAGTTCTTC.

The chain uses TRBV25-1 and TRBJ2-3; 7 positions agree with TRBD1. CDR1 is MGHDK, CDR2 SYGVNS, per germline. V was clipped by 5 bases and J by 5 bases; unmatched bases: 4. CDR3 size: 13 residues. The CDR3 coding sequence is TGTGCCAGCAGTCGGGACAGCGAAGATACGCAGTATTTT. It encodes CASSRDSEDTQYF.

CDR3 loop: CASSSEGGGGQETQYF. CDR3 nucleotide sequence: TGTGCCAGCAGTTCCGAGGGGGGCGGGGGCCAAGAGACCCAGTACTTC. The chain couples TRBV28 to TRBJ2-5; a possible D gene is TRBD2 (7 bases). Trimming removed 4 bases at V and 1 base at J, with 16 bases between. Looked up from germline, CDR1 is MDHEN and CDR2 is SYDVKM. The CDR3 is made up of 16 amino acids.

The rearrangement uses TRBV28 and TRBJ1-6; 8 nucleotides align to TRBD1. The V gene end was trimmed by 5 bases and the J gene end by 3 bases; junction bases not matched to a gene: 12. This CDR3 spans 18 amino acids. Germline V gene lookup returns CDR1 MDHEN and CDR2 SYDVKM. CDR3 in amino acids: CASSPRTGLGFYNSPLHF. The CDR3 DNA sequence: TGTGCCAGCAGTCCCCGGACAGGGCTAGGTTTCTATAATTCACCCCTCCACTTT.

Here the CDR3 reads CASSFRGQDQPQHF. Written as DNA, the CDR3 is TGTGCCAGCAGCTTCAGGGGGCAGGATCAGCCCCAGCATTTT. The chain carries TRBV13 and TRBJ1-5; 8 bases are a match to TRBD1. CDR1 is PRHDT and CDR2 is FYEKMQ in the germline V gene (reference sequence). This CDR3 has 14 amino acids. Losses at the gene ends were 3 bases for V and 5 bases for J; bases not matched to a gene: 3.

The chain combines TRBV5-4 with TRBJ2-3, with D perhaps matching TRBD2 (6 bases). V lost 2 bases and J lost 4, with 14 bases in between. Germline lookup yields CDR1 SGHNT and CDR2 YYREEE (reference sequence). The CDR3 spans 15 residues. The CDR3 loop reads CASSFGGGKADTQYF. CDR3 DNA sequence: TGTGCCAGCAGCTTTGGTGGGGGGAAGGCAGATACGCAGTATTTT.

This rearrangement joins TRBV9 to TRBJ2-3, with TRBD1 matching 7 bases. CDR1 and CDR2 (germline): SGDLS, YYNGEE. CDR3 size: 14 residues. Germline trimming cut 4 bases from V and 1 base from J; bases unmatched to any gene: 3. CDR3 sequence reads: CASSFQGGTDTQYF. Here the CDR3 DNA reads TGTGCCAGCAGCTTCCAGGGGGGCACAGATACGCAGTATTTT.

The rearrangement uses TRBV19 and TRBJ1-4, with D perhaps TRBD1 (5 bases). From germline, CDR1 is LNHDA and CDR2 SQIVND (reference sequence). With 7 bases removed from V and 5 bases from J, the gap between germline ends came to 8 bases. CDR3 size: 12 residues. The CDR3 DNA reads as TGTGCCAGTAAAAAGGGGAATGAAAAACTGTTTTTT. Its translation is CASKKGNEKLFF.

V gene TRBV7-8 combines with J gene TRBJ1-1, with D maybe TRBD1 (5 bases). CDR3 length: 14 residues. Germline V CDR1 and CDR2: SGHVS, FQNEAQ. The V and J ends lost 7 bases and 5 bases respectively, with 17 bases between them. CDR3 sequence (DNA): TGTGCCAGCAACCCCGGGGGACTGGGGACTGAAGCTTTCTTT. Protein: CASNPGGLGTEAFF.

The rearrangement joins TRBV5-1 to TRBJ2-1; D unresolved. The CDR3 contains 14 residues. Germline V gene sequence: CDR1 SGHRS, CDR2 YFSETQ. V dropped 2 bases and J dropped 0 bases, with 6 bases sitting between them. CDR3 in amino acids: CASSLESSYNEQFF. CDR3 nucleotides: TGCGCCAGCAGCTTAGAGAGCTCCTACAATGAGCAGTTCTTC.